This entry is about one T cell receptor beta chain. Germline V gives CDR1 SGHTA, CDR2 FQGNSA. This CDR3 contains 18 residues. V lost 6 bases and J 0 bases, leaving 20 bases between the germline ends. Alongside a J-beta primer mix, a sample-barcoded 5' primer served in a second PCR lasting about 7 to 11 cycles. TCRdb itself ran the 5' RACE reads through MiXCR, one entry per CDR3 protein. This table has roughly 1,000,000 distinct CDR3 sequences, about 25% appearing once. This entry is derived from a study of blood T cells in healthy people across ages. These records were also assigned to another study, of T cells of mothers and their children. That source notes: The whole RNA yield was converted to cDNA, approximately 1.6 ug per 15 ul.

The chain has TRBV7-2 and TRBJ1-4, with D tentatively TRBD1 (5 bases). The source of this sequence is a girl aged 2 to 10 in good health. Input material: blood. The DNA of the CDR3 is TGTGCCAGCAGGCGCTTGGGAGGGGCACTGCCAACTAATGAAAAACTGTTTTTT. Translation gives CASRRLGGALPTNEKLFF.